This entry lists 3 T cell receptor beta chains sequenced from one sample in a study of T cells in Graves' hyperthyroidism and ophthalmopathy. It was RNA transcripts that yielded the amplified TCR beta CDR3 regions. Carried out on the TCR CDR3, a first-round RT-PCR used the HTBI primer set. TCRdb re-called the multiplex PCR reads with MiXCR, one entry per CDR3 protein. The table includes approximately 640,000 distinct CDR3 sequences, 15% to 20% detected once. The material sequenced was blood. All receptors derive from a woman younger than 45 with Graves' hyperthyroidism.

This clonotype was seen many times. V usage is TRBV5-4 and J usage is TRBJ2-7, with D perhaps matching TRBD1 or TRBD2 (5 bases each). The CDR3 totals 14 residues. The ends were cut back, 4 bases at V and 0 bases at J, with 11 bases in the middle. Germline V lookup: CDR1 SGHNT, CDR2 YYREEE (reference sequence). Here the CDR3 reads CASSPGTSSYEQYF. The CDR3 bases are TGTGCCAGCAGCCCCGGGACGAGCTCCTACGAGCAGTACTTC.

The chain uses TRBV27 and TRBJ1-1; D perhaps matches TRBD1 (6 bases). Germline values: CDR1 MNHEY, CDR2 SMNVEV (reference sequence). The CDR3 consists of 13 residues. Deletions cut 3 bases from V and 6 bases from J, with 11 bases between. The CDR3 DNA is TGTGCCAGCAGTTTCAACAGGGTGGCTGAAGCTTTCTTT. Protein sequence: CASSFNRVAEAFF.

There are many counts of this clonotype. CDR3: CASRGDPLYEQYF. The DNA for the CDR3 is TGTGCCAGCAGGGGGGATCCTCTGTACGAGCAGTACTTC. This chain connects TRBV28 to TRBJ2-7, with D perhaps given as TRBD1 or TRBD2 (5 bases each). CDR3 length equals 13 residues. The V gene lost 6 bases and the J gene lost 4 bases, with 13 bases spanning the gap. Germline V gene sequence: CDR1 MDHEN, CDR2 SYDVKM.